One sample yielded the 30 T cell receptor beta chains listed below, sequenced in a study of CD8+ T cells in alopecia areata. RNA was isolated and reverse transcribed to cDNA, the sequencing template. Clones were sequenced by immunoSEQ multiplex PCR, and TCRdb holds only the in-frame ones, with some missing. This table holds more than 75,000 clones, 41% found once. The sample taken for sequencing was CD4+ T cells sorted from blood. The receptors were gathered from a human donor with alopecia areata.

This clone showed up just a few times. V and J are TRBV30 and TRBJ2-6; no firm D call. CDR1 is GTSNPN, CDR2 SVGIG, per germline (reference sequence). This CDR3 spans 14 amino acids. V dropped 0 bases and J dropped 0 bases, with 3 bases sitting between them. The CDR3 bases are TGTGCCTGGAGTGTTTTCTCTGGGGCCAACGTCCTGACTTTC. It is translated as CAWSVFSGANVLTF.

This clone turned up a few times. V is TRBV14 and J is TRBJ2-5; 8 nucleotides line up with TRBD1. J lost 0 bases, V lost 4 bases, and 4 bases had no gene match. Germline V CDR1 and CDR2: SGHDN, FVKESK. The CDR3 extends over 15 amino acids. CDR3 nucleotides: TGTGCCAGCAGCCCGGGACAGGTGTACCAAGAGACCCAGTACTTC. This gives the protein CASSPGQVYQETQYF.

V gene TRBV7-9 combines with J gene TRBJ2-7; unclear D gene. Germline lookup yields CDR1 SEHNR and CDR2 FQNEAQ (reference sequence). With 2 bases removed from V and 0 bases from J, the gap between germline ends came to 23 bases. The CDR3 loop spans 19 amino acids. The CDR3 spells CASSLPPLLTVASSYEQYF. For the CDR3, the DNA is TGTGCCAGCAGCTTACCCCCTTTGCTCACAGTCGCTTCCTCCTACGAGCAGTACTTC.

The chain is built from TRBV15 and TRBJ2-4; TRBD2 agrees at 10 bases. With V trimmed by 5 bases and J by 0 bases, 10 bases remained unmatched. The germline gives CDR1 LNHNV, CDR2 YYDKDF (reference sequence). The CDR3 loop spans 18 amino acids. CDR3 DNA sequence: TGTGCCACCAGCCGGCTAGCGGGGGCCCGACTAGCCAAAAACATTCAGTACTTC. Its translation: CATSRLAGARLAKNIQYF. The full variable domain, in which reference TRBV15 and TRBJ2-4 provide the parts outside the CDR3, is DAMVIQNPRYQVTQFGKPVTLSCSQTLNHNVMYWYQQKSSQAPKLLFHYYDKDFNNEADTPDNFQSRRPNTSFCFLDIRSPGLGDTAMYLCATSRLAGARLAKNIQYFGAGTRLSVL.

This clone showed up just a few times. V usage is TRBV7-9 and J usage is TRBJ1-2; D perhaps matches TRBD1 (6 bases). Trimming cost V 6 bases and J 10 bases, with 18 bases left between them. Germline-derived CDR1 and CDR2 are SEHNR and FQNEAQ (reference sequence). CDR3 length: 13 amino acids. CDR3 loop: CASSPDSKIPYTF. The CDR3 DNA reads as TGTGCCAGCAGTCCGGACAGCAAGATCCCCTACACCTTC.

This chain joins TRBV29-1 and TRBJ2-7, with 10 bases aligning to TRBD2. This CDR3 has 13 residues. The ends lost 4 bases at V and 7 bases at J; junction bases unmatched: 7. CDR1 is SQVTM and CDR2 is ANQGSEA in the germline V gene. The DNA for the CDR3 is TGCAGCGTTGTAGTAGCGGGGGGTGGTGAGCAGTACTTC. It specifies CSVVVAGGGEQYF.

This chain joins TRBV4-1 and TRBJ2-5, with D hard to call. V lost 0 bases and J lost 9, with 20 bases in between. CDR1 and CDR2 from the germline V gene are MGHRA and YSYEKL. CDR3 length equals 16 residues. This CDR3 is CASSQDIPSGNRAQYF. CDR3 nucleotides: TGCGCCAGCAGCCAAGACATCCCTTCGGGTAATAGGGCCCAGTACTTC.

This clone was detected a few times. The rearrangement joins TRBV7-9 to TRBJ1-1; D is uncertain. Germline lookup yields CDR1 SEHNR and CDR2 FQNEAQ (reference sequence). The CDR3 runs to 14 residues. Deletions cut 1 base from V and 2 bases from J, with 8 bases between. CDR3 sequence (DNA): TGTGCCAGCAGCTTAGGGGCAATTAACACTGAAGCTTTCTTT. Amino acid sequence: CASSLGAINTEAFF.

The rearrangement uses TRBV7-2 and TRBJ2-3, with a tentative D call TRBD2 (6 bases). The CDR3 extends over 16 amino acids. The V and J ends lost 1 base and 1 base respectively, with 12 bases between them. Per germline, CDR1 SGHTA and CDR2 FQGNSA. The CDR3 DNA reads TGTGCCAGCAGCTTAGAGGGGCGGGGAGGCACAGATACGCAGTATTTT. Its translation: CASSLEGRGGTDTQYF.

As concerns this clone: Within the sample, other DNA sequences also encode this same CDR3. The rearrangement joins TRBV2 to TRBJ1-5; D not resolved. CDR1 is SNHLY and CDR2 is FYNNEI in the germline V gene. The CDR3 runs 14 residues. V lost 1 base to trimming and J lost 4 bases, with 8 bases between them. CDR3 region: CASSEGRGNQPQHF. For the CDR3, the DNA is TGTGCCAGCAGTGAAGGCAGAGGGAATCAGCCCCAGCATTTT.

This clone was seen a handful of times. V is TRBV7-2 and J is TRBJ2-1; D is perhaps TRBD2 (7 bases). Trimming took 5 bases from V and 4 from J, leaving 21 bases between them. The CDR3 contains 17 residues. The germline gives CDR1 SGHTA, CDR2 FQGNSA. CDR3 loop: CASSPGRGARGYNEQFF. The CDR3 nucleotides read TGTGCCAGCAGCCCTGGGAGGGGGGCGCGGGGTTACAATGAGCAGTTCTTC.

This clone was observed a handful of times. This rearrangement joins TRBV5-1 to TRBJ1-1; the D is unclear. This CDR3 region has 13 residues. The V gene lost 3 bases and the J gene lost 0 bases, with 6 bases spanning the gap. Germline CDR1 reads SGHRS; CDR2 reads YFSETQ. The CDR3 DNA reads TGCGCCAGCAGCTCCCGGGTGAACACTGAAGCTTTCTTT. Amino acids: CASSSRVNTEAFF.

The CDR3 bases are TGTGCCAGCTCACCAGACAGGTTGAGCTCCTACGAGCAGTACTTC. Its protein is CASSPDRLSSYEQYF. The chain links TRBV18 to TRBJ2-7; a weak D match, TRBD1 (6 bases). Germline V gene lookup returns CDR1 KGHSH and CDR2 LQKENI. V lost 2 bases and J lost 0, with 11 bases in between. The CDR3 is 15 residues long.

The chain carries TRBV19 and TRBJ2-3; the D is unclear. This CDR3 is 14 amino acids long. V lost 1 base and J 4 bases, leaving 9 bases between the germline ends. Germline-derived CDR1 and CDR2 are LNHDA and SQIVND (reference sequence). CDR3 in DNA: TGTGCCAGTAGTATAGCTCCGGCGTCAGATACGCAGTATTTT. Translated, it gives CASSIAPASDTQYF.

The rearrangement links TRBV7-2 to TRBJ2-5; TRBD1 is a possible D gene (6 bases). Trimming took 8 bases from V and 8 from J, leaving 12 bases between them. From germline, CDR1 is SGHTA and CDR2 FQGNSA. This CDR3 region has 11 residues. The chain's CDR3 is CASAATGTQYF. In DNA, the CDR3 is TGTGCCAGCGCGGCGACAGGAACCCAGTACTTC.

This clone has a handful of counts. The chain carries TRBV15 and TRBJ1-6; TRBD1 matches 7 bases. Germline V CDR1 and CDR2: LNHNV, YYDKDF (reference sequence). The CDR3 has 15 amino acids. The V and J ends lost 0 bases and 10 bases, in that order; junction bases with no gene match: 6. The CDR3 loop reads CATSRERGRGSPLHF. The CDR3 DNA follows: TGTGCCACCAGCAGAGAAAGGGGGCGAGGCTCACCCCTCCACTTT.

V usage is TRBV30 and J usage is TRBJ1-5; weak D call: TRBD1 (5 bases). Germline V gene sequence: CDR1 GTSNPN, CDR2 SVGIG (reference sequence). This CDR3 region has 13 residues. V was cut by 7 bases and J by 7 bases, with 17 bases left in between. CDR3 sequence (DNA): TGTGCCTACCAGACGCAGGGAGCCCAGCCCCAGCATTTT. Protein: CAYQTQGAQPQHF. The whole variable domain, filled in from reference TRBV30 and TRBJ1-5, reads SQTIHQWPATLVQPVGSPLSLECTVEGTSNPNLYWYRQAAGRGLQLLFYSVGIGQISSEVPQNLSASRPQDRQFILSSKKLLLSDSGFYLCAYQTQGAQPQHFGDGTRLSIL.

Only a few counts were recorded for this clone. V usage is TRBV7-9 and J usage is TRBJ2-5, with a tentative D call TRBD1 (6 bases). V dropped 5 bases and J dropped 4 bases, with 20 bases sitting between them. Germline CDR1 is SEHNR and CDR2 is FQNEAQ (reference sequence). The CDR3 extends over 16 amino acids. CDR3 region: CASSPMGDIGRETQYF. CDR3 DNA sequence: TGTGCCAGCAGCCCAATGGGGGACATCGGACGAGAGACCCAGTACTTC.

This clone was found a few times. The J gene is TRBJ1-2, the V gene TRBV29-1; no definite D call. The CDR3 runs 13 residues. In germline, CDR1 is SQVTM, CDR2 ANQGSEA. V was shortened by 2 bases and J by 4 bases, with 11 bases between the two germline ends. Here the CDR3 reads CSVELVTLYGYTF. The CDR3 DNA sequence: TGCAGCGTTGAACTGGTAACACTCTATGGCTACACCTTC.

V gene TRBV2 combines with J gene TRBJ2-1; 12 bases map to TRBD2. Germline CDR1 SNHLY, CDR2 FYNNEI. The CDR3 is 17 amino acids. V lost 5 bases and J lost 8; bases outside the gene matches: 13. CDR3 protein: CASSTNVASGRAHEQFF. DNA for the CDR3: TGTGCCAGCAGTACGAACGTGGCTAGCGGGAGGGCCCATGAGCAGTTCTTC.

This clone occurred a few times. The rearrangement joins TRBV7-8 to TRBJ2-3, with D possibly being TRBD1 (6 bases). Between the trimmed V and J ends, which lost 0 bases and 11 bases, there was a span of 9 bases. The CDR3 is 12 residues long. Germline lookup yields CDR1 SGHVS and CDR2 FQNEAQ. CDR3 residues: CASSLAQGGQYF. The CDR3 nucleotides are TGTGCCAGCAGCTTAGCACAGGGTGGGCAGTATTTT.

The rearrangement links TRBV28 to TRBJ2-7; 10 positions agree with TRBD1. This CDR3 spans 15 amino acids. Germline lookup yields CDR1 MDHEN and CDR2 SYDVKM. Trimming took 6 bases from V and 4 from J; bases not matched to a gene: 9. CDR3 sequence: CASSPAGQGPYEQYF. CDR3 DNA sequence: TGTGCCAGCAGCCCCGCGGGACAGGGGCCATACGAGCAGTACTTC.

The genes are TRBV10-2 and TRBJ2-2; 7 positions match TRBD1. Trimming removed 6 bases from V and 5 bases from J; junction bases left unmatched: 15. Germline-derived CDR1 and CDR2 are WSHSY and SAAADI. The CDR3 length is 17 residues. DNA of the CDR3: TGCGCCAGCAGGTCAACCATAGGGGGCTTGGGTACCGGGGAGCTGTTTTTT. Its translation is CASRSTIGGLGTGELFF.

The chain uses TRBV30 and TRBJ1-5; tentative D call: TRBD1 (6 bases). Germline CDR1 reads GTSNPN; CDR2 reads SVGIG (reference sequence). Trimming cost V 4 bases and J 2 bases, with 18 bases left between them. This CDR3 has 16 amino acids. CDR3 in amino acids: CAWTKGGIRRNQPQHF. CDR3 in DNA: TGTGCCTGGACCAAAGGGGGGATTCGTCGCAATCAGCCCCAGCATTTT.

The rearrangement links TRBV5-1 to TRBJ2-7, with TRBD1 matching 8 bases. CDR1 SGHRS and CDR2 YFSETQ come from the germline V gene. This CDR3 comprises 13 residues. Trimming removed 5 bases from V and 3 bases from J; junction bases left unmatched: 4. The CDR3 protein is CASRGQGFYEQYF. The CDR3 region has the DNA TGCGCCAGCAGAGGACAGGGCTTCTACGAGCAGTACTTC.

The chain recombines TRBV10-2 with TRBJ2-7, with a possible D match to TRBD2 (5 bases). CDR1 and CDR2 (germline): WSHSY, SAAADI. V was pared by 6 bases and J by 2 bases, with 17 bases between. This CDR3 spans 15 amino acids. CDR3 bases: TGCGCCAGCAGCGGATTACAACCGGGAACCTACGAGCAGTACTTC. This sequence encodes CASSGLQPGTYEQYF.

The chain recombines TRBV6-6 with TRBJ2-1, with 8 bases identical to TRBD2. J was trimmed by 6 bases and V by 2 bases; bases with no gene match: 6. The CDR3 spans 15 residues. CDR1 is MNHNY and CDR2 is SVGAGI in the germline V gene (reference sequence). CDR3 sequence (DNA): TGTGCCAGCAGTTACAGAGCGGGAGACGGCAATGAGCAGTTCTTC. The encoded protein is CASSYRAGDGNEQFF.

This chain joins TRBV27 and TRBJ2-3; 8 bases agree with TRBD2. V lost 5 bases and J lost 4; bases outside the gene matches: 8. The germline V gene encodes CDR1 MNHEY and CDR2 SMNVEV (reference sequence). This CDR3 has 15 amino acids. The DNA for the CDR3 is TGTGCCAGCAGTGAAACTAGCGGCGGGTCAGATACGCAGTATTTT. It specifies CASSETSGGSDTQYF.

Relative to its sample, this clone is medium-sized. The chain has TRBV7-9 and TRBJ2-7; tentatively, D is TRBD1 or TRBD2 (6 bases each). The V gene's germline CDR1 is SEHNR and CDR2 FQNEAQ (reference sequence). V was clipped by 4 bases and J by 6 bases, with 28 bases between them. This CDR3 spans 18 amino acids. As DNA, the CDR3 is TGTGCCAGCAGCTCCCCGCGGGAAGACAGGACTGGGGCCGCCGAGCAGTACTTC. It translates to CASSSPREDRTGAAEQYF.

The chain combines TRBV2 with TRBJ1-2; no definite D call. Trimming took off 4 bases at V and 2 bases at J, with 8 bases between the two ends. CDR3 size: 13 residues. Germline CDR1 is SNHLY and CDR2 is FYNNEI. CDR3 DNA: TGTGCCAGCAGTGGCAGTTTCAACTATGGCTACACCTTC. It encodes CASSGSFNYGYTF.